Listed below are T cell receptor beta chains from one sample, sequenced in a study of cytomegalovirus exposure and HLA in healthy donors. The assay was immunoSEQ multiplex PCR, and TCRdb's table has in-frame clones only and misses some. Of more than 95,000 clones listed, about 77% are singletons. Source material: PBMCs. The origin of the receptors is a woman younger than 30 in good health and CMV-seropositive. Each CDR3 is given with its conserved first and last residue. D genes are given only for firm matches. A clone size is listed for some rows: how often the clone was seen (once, few, many), or a class if it is expanded.

>TRBV7-3|16|TRBJ2-2|TRBD1|.
CASSTRTGGNTGELFF
TGTGCCAGCAGCACTCGGACAGGGGGTAACACCGGGGAGCTGTTTTTT
>TRBV5-1|12|TRBJ2-5|.|.
CASSLVQETQYF
TGCGCCAGCAGCCTTGTACAAGAGACCCAGTACTTC
>TRBV6-5|14|TRBJ2-7|.|.
CASRPGQLSYEQYF
TGTGCCAGCAGACCCGGACAGCTGTCCTACGAGCAGTACTTC
>TRBV6-5|15|TRBJ1-5|.|.
CASSYSSGGNQPQHF
TGTGCCAGCAGTTACTCGTCGGGGGGCAATCAGCCCCAGCATTTT
>TRBV6-6|12|TRBJ2-5|.|.
CASSWGGETQYF
TGTGCCAGCAGCTGGGGGGGCGAGACCCAGTACTTC
>TRBV18|15|TRBJ1-3|TRBD1|.
CASSPTTGGGNTIYF
TGTGCCAGCTCACCAACGACAGGGGGAGGAAACACCATATATTTT
>TRBV6-1|16|TRBJ2-7|TRBD2|.
CASSESSGRTFYEQYF
TGTGCCAGCAGTGAGTCTAGCGGGAGGACCTTCTACGAGCAGTACTTC
>TRBV11-1|14|TRBJ1-3|.|.
CASSLDRTGNTIYF
TGTGCCAGCAGCCTGGACAGAACTGGAAACACCATATATTTT
>TRBV4-1|15|TRBJ2-1|.|.
CASSLLTSSYNEQFF
TGCGCCAGCAGCCTCTTGACTAGCTCCTACAATGAGCAGTTCTTC
>TRBV18|16|TRBJ2-1|.|once
CASSRQAAPPHNEQFF
TGTGCCAGCTCACGCCAAGCGGCACCCCCCCACAATGAGCAGTTCTTC
>TRBV4-3|15|TRBJ2-1|TRBD2|few
CASSRLAASYNEQFF
TGCGCCAGCAGCCGGCTAGCGGCCTCCTACAATGAGCAGTTCTTC
>TRBV18|16|TRBJ1-2|TRBD1|.
CASSPLPGTGDFGYTF
TGTGCCAGCTCACCGCTACCCGGGACAGGGGATTTCGGCTACACCTTC
>TRBV19|17|TRBJ2-1|TRBD2|.
CASSIGGSGRSMNEQFF
TGTGCCAGTAGTATAGGAGGTAGCGGGAGGTCTATGAATGAGCAGTTCTTC
>TRBV19|15|TRBJ2-5|.|.
CASSIGSGSLETQYF
TGTGCCAGTAGTATAGGGTCGGGGTCTCTGGAGACCCAGTACTTC
>TRBV5-1|16|TRBJ2-3|TRBD1|.
CASSFLGQGISDTQYF
TGCGCCAGCAGCTTCTTGGGACAGGGAATTTCAGATACGCAGTATTTT
>TRBV6-5|14|TRBJ1-2|.|.
CASSYSRLRAGYTF
TGTGCCAGCAGTTACTCGAGGCTCAGGGCTGGCTACACCTTC
>TRBV6-1|12|TRBJ2-7|.|.
CATSGHSYEQYF
TGTGCCACCTCGGGACATTCCTACGAGCAGTACTTC
>TRBV10-3|11|TRBJ2-2|.|once
CAISTTGELFF
TGTGCCATCAGTACTACCGGGGAGCTGTTTTTT
>TRBV10-3|14|TRBJ1-1|TRBD1|.
CAISPTQGDTEAFF
TGTGCCATCAGCCCTACCCAGGGGGACACTGAAGCTTTCTTT
>TRBV2|13|TRBJ1-2|.|.
CASGRVWANGYTF
TGTGCCAGTGGCAGGGTATGGGCTAATGGCTACACCTTC
>TRBV11-2|16|TRBJ1-3|.|.
CASSQLRVTSGNTIYF
TGTGCCAGCAGCCAACTCCGGGTGACCAGTGGAAACACCATATATTTT
>TRBV6-5|12|TRBJ2-3|TRBD1|.
CASSQRGHTQYF
TGTGCCAGCAGTCAGAGGGGGCATACGCAGTATTTT
>TRBV6-1|15|TRBJ1-1|.|.
CASSEGYSGNTEAFF
TGTGCCAGCAGTGAAGGTTACTCCGGGAACACTGAAGCTTTCTTT
>TRBV6-5|14|TRBJ1-4|.|.
CASSSDRSSVKLFF
TGTGCCAGCAGCTCCGACAGGTCCAGTGTAAAACTGTTTTTT
>TRBV27|13|TRBJ1-2|.|.
CASSFGGSYGYTF
TGTGCCAGCAGTTTCGGGGGTTCCTATGGCTACACCTTC
>TRBV4-1|15|TRBJ2-1|TRBD2|.
CASSQQAGTGDEQFF
TGCGCCAGCAGCCAGCAAGCGGGGACTGGGGATGAGCAGTTCTTC
>TRBV2|17|TRBJ1-1|TRBD1|.
CASSEINWGTGGPEAFF
TGTGCCAGCAGTGAAATCAATTGGGGGACAGGGGGCCCTGAAGCTTTCTTT
>TRBV19|15|TRBJ1-6|.|.
CASSIPTGNNSPLHF
TGTGCCAGTAGTATACCCACAGGGAACAATTCACCCCTCCACTTT
>TRBV4-1|15|TRBJ1-6|.|.
CASSQDPSAPGALHF
TGCGCCAGCAGCCAAGATCCCTCCGCCCCCGGTGCCCTCCACTTT
>TRBV15|12|TRBJ2-7|.|.
CATSFDRYEQYF
TGTGCCACCAGCTTTGACAGGTACGAGCAGTACTTC
>TRBV6-1|16|TRBJ1-5|.|once
CASTEHGTHTGGPQHF
TGTGCCAGCACTGAGCACGGGACCCACACGGGGGGTCCCCAGCATTTT
>TRBV29-1|12|TRBJ1-1|.|.
CSAEQGNTEAFF
TGCAGCGCCGAACAGGGGAACACTGAAGCTTTCTTT
>TRBV2|18|TRBJ2-7|TRBD1|few
CASSLPGQGAPSSYEQYF
TGTGCCAGCAGTCTGCCGGGACAGGGGGCCCCTTCCTCCTACGAGCAGTACTTC
>TRBV6-5|15|TRBJ2-2|TRBD2|.
CASSPTSGIAGELFF
TGTGCCAGCAGCCCCACTAGCGGGATTGCCGGGGAGCTGTTTTTT
>TRBV6-5|15|TRBJ1-1|.|once
CASSGGPPADTEAFF
TGTGCCAGCAGTGGCGGGCCCCCGGCGGACACTGAAGCTTTCTTT
>TRBV25-1|13|TRBJ2-7|.|.
CASTPGTRDEQYF
TGTGCCAGCACCCCAGGGACTCGGGACGAGCAGTACTTC
>TRBV6-6|14|TRBJ2-7|TRBD1|few
CASSYGDRPYEQYF
TGTGCCAGCAGTTACGGGGACAGGCCCTACGAGCAGTACTTC
>TRBV5-1|14|TRBJ1-2|.|.
CASSSGPGNYGYTF
TGCGCCAGCAGCTCCGGTCCCGGTAACTATGGCTACACCTTC
>TRBV19|14|TRBJ2-3|.|.
CASSPGQRTDTQYF
TGTGCCAGTAGTCCCGGACAGCGCACAGATACGCAGTATTTT
>TRBV19|14|TRBJ1-5|.|.
CASQVGGLEQPQHF
TGTGCCAGCCAAGTCGGGGGGCTTGAGCAGCCCCAGCATTTT
>TRBV29-1|11|TRBJ1-2|TRBD1|.
CSGRGPEGYTF
TGCAGCGGCAGGGGGCCCGAGGGCTACACCTTC
>TRBV30|14|TRBJ2-5|.|.
CAWSQGAGPGTQYF
TGTGCCTGGTCACAAGGGGCTGGACCGGGGACCCAGTACTTC
>TRBV7-9|15|TRBJ2-5|.|.
CASSLNLGSGETQYF
TGTGCCAGCAGCTTAAACCTGGGCTCGGGGGAGACCCAGTACTTC
>TRBV18|15|TRBJ1-1|.|.
CASSPWGGMNTEAFF
TGTGCCAGCTCACCATGGGGGGGGATGAACACTGAAGCTTTCTTT
>TRBV7-6|15|TRBJ2-1|.|once
CASSIGTPAYNEQFF
TGTGCCAGCAGCATAGGGACTCCTGCCTACAATGAGCAGTTCTTC
>TRBV7-2|14|TRBJ2-2|.|.
CASSLISYTGELFF
TGTGCCAGCAGCTTAATATCGTACACCGGGGAGCTGTTTTTT
>TRBV7-2|14|TRBJ1-6|.|.
CASSLRQVGSPLHF
TGTGCCAGCAGCTTACGACAAGTAGGATCACCCCTCCACTTT
>TRBV4-1|17|TRBJ1-2|TRBD1|.
CASSQEAGQGTIYGYTF
TGCGCCAGCAGCCAAGAAGCGGGACAGGGGACCATCTATGGCTACACCTTC
>TRBV5-1|12|TRBJ2-7|TRBD1|few
CASRRQGYEQYF
TGCGCCAGCAGACGACAGGGCTACGAGCAGTACTTC